This paragraph covers one T cell receptor beta chain sequence. Its specificity is not known. The sample is drawn from a study of T cell responses to AZD1222 COVID-19 vaccine. Study-wide points: Baseline seropositives among AZD1222 recipients totaled only 5 to 7. Every sample of the repertoires postdated the peak T cell response. Donors, mostly white British, included more females; clonal diversity was possibly underestimated.

Germline V gives CDR1 SGHVS, CDR2 FQNEAQ. CDR3 size: 17 residues. Deletions cut 1 base from V and 0 bases from J, with 13 bases between. Method: immunoSEQ multiplex PCR; TCRdb's copy keeps in-frame clones and lacks some. The table includes more than 95,000 clones, 80% to 90% detected once. The J gene is TRBJ1-3, the V gene TRBV7-8, with D tentatively TRBD1 (5 bases). The material was peripheral blood, obtained on day 0 of AZD1222 vaccination. The clonotype was recovered from an adult in good health. This CDR3 reads CASSLERGTHSGNTIYF. DNA of the CDR3: TGTGCCAGCAGCTTAGAGAGGGGAACCCACTCTGGAAACACCATATATTTT.